These 27 T cell receptor beta chains share one sample of origin, sequenced in a study of T cell responses to AZD1222 COVID-19 vaccine. Repertoires were generated with immunoSEQ multiplex PCR, while TCRdb's copy carries only in-frame clones and drops some. The sample includes about 72,000 clones, around 86% of them seen just once. Sequencing was performed on peripheral blood, taken on day 0 of AZD1222 vaccination. Source of these receptors: an adult in good health.

This clone appeared once. CDR3 coding DNA: TGTGCCAGCAGTTTGGGCGGACTTTATGGCTACACCTTC. It codes for CASSLGGLYGYTF. The chain has TRBV27 and TRBJ1-2, with D uncertain. Trimming took 3 bases from V and 5 from J, leaving 10 bases between them. The CDR3 is 13 amino acids. Germline V gene data show CDR1 as MNHEY and CDR2 as SMNVEV (reference sequence).

The chain employs TRBV7-2 and TRBJ2-6, with TRBD2 as a possible D gene (6 bases). Trimming removed 4 bases from V and 2 bases from J, with 15 bases in between. There are 17 residues in the CDR3. Germline loops: CDR1 SGHTA, CDR2 FQGNSA. CDR3 amino acids: CASSSHVRTTGANVLTF. The CDR3 nucleotides are TGTGCCAGCAGCTCCCACGTCCGGACTACTGGGGCCAACGTCCTGACTTTC.

The chain links TRBV11-3 to TRBJ1-1, with 8 bases lining up with TRBD1. V lost 5 bases and J lost 10; bases outside the gene matches: 9. From germline, CDR1 is SGHNT and CDR2 YENEEA. The CDR3 contains 13 residues. CDR3 protein: CASSPSGQGRAFF. CDR3 DNA sequence: TGTGCCAGCAGCCCGTCCGGACAGGGTAGAGCTTTCTTT.

The gene calls are TRBV7-3 and TRBJ2-3; D is undetermined. Trimming cost V 2 bases and J 6 bases, with 12 bases left between them. Germline CDR1 and CDR2: SGHTA and FQGTGA. This CDR3 spans 14 amino acids. The CDR3 region is CASSLAPQEDTQYF. CDR3 bases: TGTGCCAGCAGCTTAGCCCCCCAAGAGGATACGCAGTATTTT. Combining the CDR3 with reference TRBV7-3 and TRBJ2-3 gives the whole variable domain GAGVSQTPSNKVTEKGKYVELRCDPISGHTALYWYRQSLGQGPEFLIYFQGTGAADDSGLPNDRFFAVRPEGSVSTLKIQRTERGDSAVYLCASSLAPQEDTQYFGPGTRLTVL.

This rearrangement joins TRBV11-2 to TRBJ2-7; D gene unclear. Trimming shortened V by 4 bases and J by 6 bases, and 16 bases separated the two germline ends. Germline V gene data show CDR1 as SGHAT and CDR2 as FQNNGV. The CDR3 spans 14 residues. The CDR3 is CASSYTGPRGEQYF. CDR3 in DNA: TGTGCCAGCAGCTATACCGGGCCACGCGGCGAGCAGTACTTC.

The chain combines TRBV3-1 (or the pseudogene TRBV3-2) with TRBJ2-7; D remains ambiguous. Germline values: CDR1 LGHDT, CDR2 YNNKEL (reference sequence). V shed 0 bases and J shed 3 bases, with 9 bases lying between them. CDR3 length: 14 residues. The CDR3 spells CASSQELVYYEQYF. CDR3 sequence (DNA): TGTGCCAGCAGCCAAGAGTTGGTTTACTACGAGCAGTACTTC.

The rearrangement joins TRBV5-6 to TRBJ2-1, with D perhaps matching TRBD1 (6 bases). The CDR3 is 15 residues long. The V end was cut by 2 bases, the J end by 4 bases, with 13 bases between. Germline CDR1 reads SGHDT; CDR2 reads YYEEEE. CDR3 sequence: CASSFFLRGYNEQFF. Written as DNA, the CDR3 is TGTGCCAGCAGCTTTTTTCTGAGGGGGTACAATGAGCAGTTCTTC.

The genes are TRBV4-1 and TRBJ1-1; D possibly corresponds to TRBD1 (5 bases). Trimming cost V 4 bases and J 6 bases, with 15 bases left between them. The CDR3 is 14 residues long. Germline lookup yields CDR1 MGHRA and CDR2 YSYEKL. The CDR3 here is CASSPTDSRPEAFF. DNA of the CDR3: TGCGCCAGCAGCCCCACCGACAGCAGACCTGAAGCTTTCTTT.

The rearrangement joins TRBV6-5 to TRBJ2-7; the match to TRBD1 covers 10 bases. Trimming at V came to 5 bases and at J to 6 bases, leaving 7 bases not matched to a gene. Germline loops: CDR1 MNHEY, CDR2 SVGAGI. The CDR3 has 14 residues. The CDR3 loop is CASSLGTGVPEQYF. For the CDR3, the DNA is TGTGCCAGCAGTCTAGGGACAGGGGTGCCCGAGCAGTACTTC.

V and J are TRBV14 and TRBJ2-1; 7 nucleotides match TRBD2. After removal of 2 bases from V and 7 bases from J, the junction contained 11 bases not matched to a gene. Germline loops: CDR1 SGHDN, CDR2 FVKESK. The CDR3 spans 16 residues. CDR3 sequence: CASSQTRASGWNEQFF. The CDR3 DNA sequence: TGTGCCAGCAGCCAAACTCGGGCTAGCGGTTGGAATGAGCAGTTCTTC.

This chain links TRBV5-4 with TRBJ2-7, with D tentatively TRBD1 (6 bases). Per the germline V gene, CDR1 is SGHNT and CDR2 is YYREEE (reference sequence). The CDR3 totals 14 residues. Trimming took off 4 bases at V and 3 bases at J, with 14 bases between the two ends. Written as DNA, the CDR3 is TGTGCCAGCAGCCCACGGGGACAAGACTACGAGCAGTACTTC. Translating gives CASSPRGQDYEQYF.

Only a few counts were recorded for this clone. The chain recombines TRBV6-5 with TRBJ2-7, with D possibly being TRBD1 or TRBD2 (5 bases each). V was trimmed by 5 bases and J by 1 base, leaving 15 bases between them. The CDR3 spans 15 residues. The germline V gene has CDR1 MNHEY and CDR2 SVGAGI. The CDR3 sequence is CASSTGTTISYEQYF. The CDR3, as DNA: TGTGCCAGCAGTACCGGGACCACCATATCCTACGAGCAGTACTTC.

A single count supports this clone. The V and J genes are TRBV23-1 and TRBJ1-6, with D perhaps TRBD1 (5 bases). TRBV23-1 is an ORF, and what it does is uncertain. Trimming pared 2 bases from V and 7 bases from J, leaving 18 bases between. The CDR3 is made up of 17 amino acids. CDR3 nucleotides: TGCGCCAGCAGTCAAGGGGCCGAGCAGGGTGGAAATTCACCCCTCCACTTT. Protein sequence: CASSQGAEQGGNSPLHF.

The chain couples TRBV4-2 to TRBJ2-7, with TRBD2 as a possible D gene (5 bases). The V end lost 0 bases, the J end lost 3 bases, and 12 bases lay between the germline ends. Germline V gene lookup returns CDR1 LGHNA and CDR2 YNFKEQ. This CDR3 contains 15 residues. DNA of the CDR3: TGTGCCAGCAGCCAAGAACCCCCCGGGGACTACGAGCAGTACTTC. It specifies CASSQEPPGDYEQYF.

The rearrangement links TRBV7-9 to TRBJ1-1; no firm D call. The CDR3 contains 13 residues. Trimming took off 0 bases at V and 4 bases at J, with 6 bases between the two ends. The germline V gene encodes CDR1 SEHNR and CDR2 FQNEAQ (reference sequence). This CDR3 is CASSLALATEAFF. The CDR3 region has the DNA TGTGCCAGCAGCTTAGCGCTTGCCACTGAAGCTTTCTTT.

The chain employs TRBV20-1 and TRBJ1-1; 7 positions match TRBD1. The germline CDR1 and CDR2 sequences are DFQATT and SNEGSKA (reference sequence). J was trimmed by 5 bases and V by 3 bases; bases with no gene match: 15. The CDR3 has 16 residues. The CDR3 protein is CSASPIRQGTGTEAFF. The CDR3 DNA reads as TGCAGTGCTAGTCCCATTAGACAGGGAACGGGGACTGAAGCTTTCTTT.

The J gene is TRBJ1-1, the V gene TRBV11-2; a possible D gene is TRBD1 (5 bases). The germline gives CDR1 SGHAT, CDR2 FQNNGV. The CDR3 totals 13 residues. With 5 bases removed from V and 8 bases from J, the gap between germline ends came to 15 bases. The CDR3 DNA is TGTGCCAGCAGCCCCAACCAGGGATCCGAAGCTTTCTTT. Amino acid sequence: CASSPNQGSEAFF.

This clone was seen once. The chain links TRBV4-2 to TRBJ2-7, with 8 bases identical to TRBD2. J lost 0 bases, V lost 0 bases, and 7 bases had no gene match. Germline V gene lookup returns CDR1 LGHNA and CDR2 YNFKEQ. The CDR3 runs 17 residues. The CDR3, as DNA: TGTGCCAGCAGCCAAGATCTAGGTAGCGGGGACTCCTACGAGCAGTACTTC. This codes for CASSQDLGSGDSYEQYF.

V gene TRBV27 combines with J gene TRBJ2-2, with a tentative D call TRBD1 (6 bases). The CDR3 has 18 residues. In germline, CDR1 is MNHEY, CDR2 SMNVEV (reference sequence). Trimming took off 8 bases at V and 4 bases at J, with 26 bases between the two ends. Written as DNA, the CDR3 is TGTGCCAGCTCACTACGGCCCCCGACAGGATCGGTCACCGGGGAGCTGTTTTTT. Protein: CASSLRPPTGSVTGELFF.

This clone was seen once. This sequence joins TRBV19 and TRBJ2-1, with D hard to call. With 7 bases removed from V and 6 bases from J, the gap between germline ends came to 7 bases. The CDR3 has 11 amino acids. CDR1 and CDR2 from the germline V gene are LNHDA and SQIVND (reference sequence). CDR3 protein: CASKGGNEQFF. CDR3 sequence (DNA): TGTGCCAGTAAGGGCGGCAATGAGCAGTTCTTC.

The chain carries TRBV19 and TRBJ2-1; 9 nucleotides match TRBD2. CDR3 length: 16 residues. Germline CDR1 is LNHDA and CDR2 is SQIVND (reference sequence). The V and J ends lost 0 bases and 9 bases, in that order; junction bases with no gene match: 9. Written as DNA, the CDR3 is TGTGCCAGTAGTATAGACGGGCGGGGGGGCCGGTTTGAGCAGTTCTTC. Residues: CASSIDGRGGRFEQFF.

The J gene is TRBJ1-6, the V gene TRBV21-1; TRBD1 is the table's D call and was not checked against the DNA. TRBV21-1 is labeled a pseudogene. The CDR3 runs 17 residues. Written as DNA, the CDR3 is TGTGCCAGCAGCAAAGGATTGGACAGGGGTTCCAATTCACCCCTCCACTTT. It codes for CASSKGLDRGSNSPLHF.

The chain couples TRBV6-6 to TRBJ1-1; D is possibly TRBD1 (6 bases). The CDR3 length is 16 residues. Germline CDR1 is MNHNY and CDR2 is SVGAGI (reference sequence). The V and J ends lost 2 bases and 5 bases respectively, with 18 bases between them. CDR3 sequence (DNA): TGTGCCAGCAGTTACCCCCAAACAGGGAAAGAAACTGAAGCTTTCTTT. Protein sequence: CASSYPQTGKETEAFF.

The rearrangement links TRBV7-9 to TRBJ1-6, with D uncertain. Deletions cut 0 bases from V and 9 bases from J, with 9 bases between. CDR1 is SEHNR and CDR2 is FQNEAQ in the germline V gene (reference sequence). This CDR3 is 14 amino acids long. Written as DNA, the CDR3 is TGTGCCAGCAGCTTAGCCCTAATGGGTTCACCCCTCCACTTT. This encodes CASSLALMGSPLHF.

The chain employs TRBV6-5 and TRBJ1-2, with D possibly matching TRBD1 (5 bases). The V end was cut by 6 bases, the J end by 4 bases, with 12 bases between. The CDR3 totals 13 residues. Germline assignment: CDR1 MNHEY and CDR2 SVGAGI. The CDR3 DNA follows: TGTGCCAGCAGGAGCGGGGGGGGCTATGGCTACACCTTC. Translating it yields CASRSGGGYGYTF.

The chain combines TRBV5-1 with TRBJ2-3; D gene uncertain. This CDR3 has 15 residues. The germline V and J ends were trimmed by 0 bases and 0 bases, with 8 bases remaining between them. Looked up from germline, CDR1 is SGHRS and CDR2 is YFSETQ. Written as DNA, the CDR3 is TGCGCCAGCAGCTTGGATCGGGTCAGCACAGATACGCAGTATTTT. Translation: CASSLDRVSTDTQYF.

The chain couples TRBV19 to TRBJ2-7, with D possibly TRBD1 on 6 matching bases. Trimming cost V 9 bases and J 0 bases, with 12 bases left between them. Looked up from germline, CDR1 is LNHDA and CDR2 is SQIVND (reference sequence). This CDR3 is 13 amino acids long. The CDR3 loop is CASRGHLSYEQYF. The CDR3 region has the DNA TGTGCCAGCAGGGGACACCTCTCCTACGAGCAGTACTTC.